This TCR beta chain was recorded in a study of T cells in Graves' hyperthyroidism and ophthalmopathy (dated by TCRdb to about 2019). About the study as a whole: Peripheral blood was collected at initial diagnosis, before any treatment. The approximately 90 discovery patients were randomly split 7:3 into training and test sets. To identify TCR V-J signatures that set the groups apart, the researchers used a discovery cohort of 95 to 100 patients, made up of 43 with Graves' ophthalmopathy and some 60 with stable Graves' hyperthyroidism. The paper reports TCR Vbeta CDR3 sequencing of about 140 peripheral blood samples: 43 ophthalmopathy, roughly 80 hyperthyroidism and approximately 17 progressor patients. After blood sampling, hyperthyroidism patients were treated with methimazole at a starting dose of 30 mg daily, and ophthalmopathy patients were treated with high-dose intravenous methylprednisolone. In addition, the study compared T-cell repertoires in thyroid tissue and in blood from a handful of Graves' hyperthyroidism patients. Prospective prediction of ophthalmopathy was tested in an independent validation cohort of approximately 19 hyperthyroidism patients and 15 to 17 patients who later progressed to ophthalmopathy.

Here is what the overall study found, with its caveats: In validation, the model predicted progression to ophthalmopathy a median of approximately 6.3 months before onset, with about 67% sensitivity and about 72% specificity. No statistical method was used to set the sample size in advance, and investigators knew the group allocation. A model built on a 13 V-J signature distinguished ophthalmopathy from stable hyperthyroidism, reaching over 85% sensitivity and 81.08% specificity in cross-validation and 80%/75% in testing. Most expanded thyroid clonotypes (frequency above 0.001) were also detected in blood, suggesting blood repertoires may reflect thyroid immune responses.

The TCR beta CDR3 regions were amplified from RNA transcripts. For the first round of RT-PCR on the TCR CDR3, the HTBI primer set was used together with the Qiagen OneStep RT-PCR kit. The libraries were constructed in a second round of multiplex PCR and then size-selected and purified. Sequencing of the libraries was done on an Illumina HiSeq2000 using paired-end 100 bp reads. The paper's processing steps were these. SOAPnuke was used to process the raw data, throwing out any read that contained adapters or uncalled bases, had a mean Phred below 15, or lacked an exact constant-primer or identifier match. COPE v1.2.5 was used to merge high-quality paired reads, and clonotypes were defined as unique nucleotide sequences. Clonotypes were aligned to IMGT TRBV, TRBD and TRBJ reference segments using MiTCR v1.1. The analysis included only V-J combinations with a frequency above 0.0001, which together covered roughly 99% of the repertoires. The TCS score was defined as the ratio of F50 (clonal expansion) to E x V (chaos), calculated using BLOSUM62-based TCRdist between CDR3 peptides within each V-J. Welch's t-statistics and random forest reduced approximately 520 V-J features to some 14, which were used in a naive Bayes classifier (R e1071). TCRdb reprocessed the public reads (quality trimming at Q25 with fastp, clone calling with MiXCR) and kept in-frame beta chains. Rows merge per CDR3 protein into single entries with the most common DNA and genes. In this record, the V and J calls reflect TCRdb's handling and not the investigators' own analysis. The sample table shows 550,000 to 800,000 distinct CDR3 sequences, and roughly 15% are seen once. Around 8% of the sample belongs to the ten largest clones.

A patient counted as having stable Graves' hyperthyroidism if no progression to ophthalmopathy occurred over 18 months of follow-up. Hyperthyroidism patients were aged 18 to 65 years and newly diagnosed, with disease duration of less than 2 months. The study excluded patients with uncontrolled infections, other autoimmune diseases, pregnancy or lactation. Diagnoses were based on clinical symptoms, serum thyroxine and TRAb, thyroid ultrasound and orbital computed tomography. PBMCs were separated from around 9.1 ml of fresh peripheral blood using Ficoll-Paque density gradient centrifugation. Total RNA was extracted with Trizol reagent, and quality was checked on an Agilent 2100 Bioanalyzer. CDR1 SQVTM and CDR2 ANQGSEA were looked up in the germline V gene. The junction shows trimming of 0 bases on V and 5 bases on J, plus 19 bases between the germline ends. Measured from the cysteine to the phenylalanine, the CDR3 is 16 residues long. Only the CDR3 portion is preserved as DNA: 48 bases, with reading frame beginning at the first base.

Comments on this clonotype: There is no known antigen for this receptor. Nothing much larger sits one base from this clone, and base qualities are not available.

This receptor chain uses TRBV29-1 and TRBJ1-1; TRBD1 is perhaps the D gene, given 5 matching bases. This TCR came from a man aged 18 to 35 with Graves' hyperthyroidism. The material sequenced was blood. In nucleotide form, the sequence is TGCAGCGTTGAAGATTGGGTCCCGGGGGGGGGGACTGAAGCTTTCTTT. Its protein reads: CSVEDWVPGGGTEAFF.